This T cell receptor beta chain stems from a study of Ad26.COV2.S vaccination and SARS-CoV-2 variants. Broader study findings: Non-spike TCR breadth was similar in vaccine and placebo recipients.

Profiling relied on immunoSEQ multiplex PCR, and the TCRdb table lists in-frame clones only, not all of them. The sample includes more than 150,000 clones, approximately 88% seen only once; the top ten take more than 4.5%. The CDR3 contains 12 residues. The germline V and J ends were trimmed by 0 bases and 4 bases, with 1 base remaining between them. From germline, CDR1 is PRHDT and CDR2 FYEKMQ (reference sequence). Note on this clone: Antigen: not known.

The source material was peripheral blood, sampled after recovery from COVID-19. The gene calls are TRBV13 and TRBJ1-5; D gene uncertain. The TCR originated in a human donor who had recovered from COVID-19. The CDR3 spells CASSLGNQPQHF. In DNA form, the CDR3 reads TGTGCCAGCAGCTTAGGAAATCAGCCCCAGCATTTT.